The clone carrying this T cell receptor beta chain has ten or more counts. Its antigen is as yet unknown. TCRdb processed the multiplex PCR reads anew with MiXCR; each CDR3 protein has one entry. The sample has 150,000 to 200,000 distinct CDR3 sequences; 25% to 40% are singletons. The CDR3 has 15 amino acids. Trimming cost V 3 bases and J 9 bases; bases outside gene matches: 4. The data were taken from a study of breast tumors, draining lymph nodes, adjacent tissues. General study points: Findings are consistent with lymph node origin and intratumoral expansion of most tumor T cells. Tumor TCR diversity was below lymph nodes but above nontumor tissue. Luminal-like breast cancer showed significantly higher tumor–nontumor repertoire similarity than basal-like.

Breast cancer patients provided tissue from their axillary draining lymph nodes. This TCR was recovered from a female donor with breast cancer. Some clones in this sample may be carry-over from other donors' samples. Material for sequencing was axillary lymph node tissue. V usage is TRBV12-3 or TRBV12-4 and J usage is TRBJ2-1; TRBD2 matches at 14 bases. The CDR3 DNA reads TGTGCCAGCAGTTTTCGCGGGACTAGCGGGAGTGAGCAGTTCTTC. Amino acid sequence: CASSFRGTSGSEQFF.